The clone carrying this TCR beta chain was counted once. The data belong to a study of blood T cell repertoires in COVID-19. Study background: Sites in the United States, Italy and Spain provided acute and convalescent COVID-19 samples. Sources were T cells, B-cell-depleted T cells, or PBMCs; the material itself was cDNA or gDNA.

V lost 5 bases and J 6 bases, leaving 18 bases between the germline ends. There are 15 residues in the CDR3. Germline loops: CDR1 LNHNV, CDR2 YYDKDF (reference sequence). Original analysis: From reference gene primer amplification, estimates of nucleated cell counts were derived. TCRdb's table, derived via immunoSEQ multiplex PCR, lists solely in-frame clones and lacks some. D and trimming come from the DNA, and the V and J calls and clone size come from that table. Seen here are more than 100,000 clones, around 81% observed once, and the top ten hold over 7.5%. This sequence originates from a woman in her sixties or seventies with active or convalescent COVID-19. This chain joins TRBV15 and TRBJ2-3; tentatively, D is TRBD2 (6 bases). The sequencing sample was made of peripheral blood. The CDR3 nucleotides read TGTGCCACCAGCCCTGGGACTCGGAGGGAGGATACGCAGTATTTT. Its protein is CATSPGTRREDTQYF.